There are a few counts of the clone carrying this TCR beta chain. This sample was taken from a study of somatic mutations in cytotoxic T cells in rheumatoid arthritis. Study background: Prior to any treatment and right after diagnosis, patient blood (under 31 ml EDTA) was drawn. A subset of V beta antibody-stained T-cell populations was isolated by flow sorting, reaching nearly 100% purity, and this subset included V beta1+ cells that went on to TCRB sequencing.

By positive magnetic bead selection, CD4+ and CD8+ cells were isolated, and their purity was checked by flow cytometry. The V gene's germline CDR1 is SEHNR and CDR2 FQNEAQ (reference sequence). V was trimmed by 4 bases and J by 8 bases, leaving 11 bases between them. The CDR3 runs 13 residues. The repertoire was sequenced with immunoSEQ multiplex PCR; TCRdb's copy has only in-frame clones and lacks some. The data hold about 15,000 clones, with under 85% observed a single time. The J gene is TRBJ1-4, the V gene TRBV7-9; D is unclear. Sequencing was done on a sample of CD8+ T cells sorted from blood. This receptor was identified in an adult with rheumatoid arthritis. The CDR3 is CASSSTPGEKLFF. In nucleotides, the CDR3 is TGTGCCAGCAGCTCCACCCCGGGGGAAAAACTGTTTTTT. Based on the CDR3 plus reference TRBV7-9 and TRBJ1-4, the full variable domain is DTGVSQNPRHKITKRGQNVTFRCDPISEHNRLYWYRQTLGQGPEFLTYFQNEAQLEKSRLLSDRFSAERPKGSFSTLEIQRTEQGDSAMYLCASSSTPGEKLFFGSGTQLSVL.